Below, 8 T cell receptor beta chains from the same sample are listed, as sequenced in a study of blood T cell repertoires in COVID-19. Method: immunoSEQ multiplex PCR; TCRdb's copy keeps in-frame clones and lacks some. The data contain about 98,000 clones, about 83% of them singletons. What was sequenced was peripheral blood. These receptors were obtained from a man aged 35 to 55 with active or convalescent COVID-19.

The CDR3 sequence: CSASRGSATDTQYF. The CDR3 DNA follows: TGCAGTGCTAGTCGGGGAAGCGCCACAGATACGCAGTATTTT. The chain employs TRBV20-1 and TRBJ2-3, with a weak D call TRBD2 (5 bases). The CDR3 spans 14 residues. Germline V gene sequence: CDR1 DFQATT, CDR2 SNEGSKA (reference sequence). Trimming shortened V by 3 bases and J by 2 bases, and 12 bases separated the two germline ends.

The chain couples TRBV27 to TRBJ2-7; tentatively, D is TRBD1 (6 bases). The germline gives CDR1 MNHEY, CDR2 SMNVEV (reference sequence). The V and J ends lost 5 bases and 2 bases respectively, with 13 bases between them. The CDR3 spans 14 residues. The chain's CDR3 is CASSTQGFAYEQYF. The CDR3 nucleotides read TGTGCCAGCAGTACCCAGGGGTTCGCCTACGAGCAGTACTTC.

The chain combines TRBV20-1 with TRBJ2-3; 12 positions agree with TRBD2. CDR3 size: 16 residues. Trimming at V came to 3 bases and at J to 5 bases, leaving 9 bases not matched to a gene. Germline CDR1 DFQATT, CDR2 SNEGSKA (reference sequence). The CDR3 coding sequence is TGCAGTGCTAGTTCGGCTAGCGGGGGGGCTAGAGATACGCAGTATTTT. This translates into CSASSASGGARDTQYF.

J is TRBJ2-5 and V is TRBV19; D not resolved. The CDR3 contains 13 residues. Germline assignment: CDR1 LNHDA and CDR2 SQIVND (reference sequence). Between the trimmed V and J ends, which lost 6 bases and 5 bases, there was a span of 13 bases. The CDR3 DNA is TGTGCCAGTAGACCTAGTGTCGGTGAGACCCAGTACTTC. It codes for CASRPSVGETQYF.

The chain uses TRBV27 and TRBJ1-6; no definite D call. Germline lookup yields CDR1 MNHEY and CDR2 SMNVEV (reference sequence). The V end was cut by 2 bases, the J end by 10 bases, with 12 bases between. The CDR3 sequence is 14 residues long. As DNA, the CDR3 is TGTGCCAGCAGTTTAGAGGGTTTCGGGTCACCCCTCCACTTT. Encoded protein: CASSLEGFGSPLHF.

The chain recombines TRBV7-2 with TRBJ2-7, with TRBD1 identical over 10 bases. Germline V gene lookup returns CDR1 SGHTA and CDR2 FQGNSA. Losses at the gene ends were 3 bases for V and 1 base for J; bases not matched to a gene: 3. The CDR3 length is 15 residues. CDR3 nucleotide sequence: TGTGCCAGCAGCTTTTGGACAGGGGGTTCCTACGAGCAGTACTTC. Its translation: CASSFWTGGSYEQYF.

V usage is TRBV11-1 and J usage is TRBJ1-1; the D is unclear. V shed 3 bases and J shed 5 bases, with 7 bases lying between them. The germline V gene has CDR1 SGHAT and CDR2 FQDESV (reference sequence). This CDR3 is built from 12 residues. CDR3 protein: CASSLGVTEAFF. As DNA, the CDR3 is TGTGCCAGCAGCTTGGGCGTGACTGAAGCTTTCTTT.

V and J are TRBV19 and TRBJ2-7; the match to TRBD2 covers 8 bases. The junction had 13 bases not matched to a gene; V was cut back by 5 bases and J by 4 bases. The germline V gene encodes CDR1 LNHDA and CDR2 SQIVND (reference sequence). The CDR3 runs to 16 residues. The chain's CDR3 is CASSSGLAGGSYEQYF. CDR3 sequence (DNA): TGTGCCAGTAGTTCCGGGTTGGCGGGGGGTTCTTACGAGCAGTACTTC.